This is a list of T cell receptor beta chains from one sample in a study of regulatory T cells in long-lasting Graves disease. TCRdb fed the multiplex PCR reads into MiXCR, producing one record per CDR3 protein. The data show approximately 250,000 distinct CDR3 sequences, about 17% seen once. This material consisted of peripheral blood mononuclear cells (PBMCs), taken at new diagnosis, from a patient treated with antithyroid drugs. The receptors originated from a female donor with Graves disease. Both conserved end residues are part of each CDR3. D genes are given only for firm matches. Rows may omit the clone size; those that give it use once, few, many or a size class.

length: 17
V: TRBV19
J: TRBJ1-2
size: many
D: TRBD1
DNA: TGTGCCAGTAGTATCGGGGGGACAGGGGGCGCCAGGGATGGCTACACCTTC
CDR3: CASSIGGTGGARDGYTF

length: 14
V: TRBV9
J: TRBJ2-4
size: few
D: .
DNA: TGTGCCAGCAGCGCAGCAGAGTACGCAGACATTCAGTACTTC
CDR3: CASSAAEYADIQYF

length: 18
V: TRBV6-2/TRBV6-3
J: TRBJ1-3
size: many
D: .
DNA: TGTGCCAGCAGACCGATCATTAGGACAGACCTGTCTGGAAACACCATATATTTT
CDR3: CASRPIIRTDLSGNTIYF

length: 14
V: TRBV12-3/TRBV12-4
J: TRBJ2-7
size: .
D: TRBD2
DNA: TGTGCCAGCAGTCGACTAGCGGGGTCCTACGAGCAGTACTTC
CDR3: CASSRLAGSYEQYF

length: 13
V: TRBV20-1
J: TRBJ2-1
size: many
D: TRBD2
DNA: TGCAGTGTTACAAGGACTAGCGGTAATGAGCAGTTCTTC
CDR3: CSVTRTSGNEQFF

length: 15
V: TRBV5-5
J: TRBJ2-1
size: few
D: .
DNA: TGTGCCAGCAGCTTGGCTCTAGCCGCCTACAATGAGCAGTTCTTC
CDR3: CASSLALAAYNEQFF

length: 17
V: TRBV20-1
J: TRBJ2-7
size: many
D: TRBD2
DNA: TGCAGTGCTAGAGCCGGGACTAACGGGAGGGAACCTTTCGAGCAGTACTTC
CDR3: CSARAGTNGREPFEQYF

length: 13
V: TRBV6-1
J: TRBJ1-6
size: few
D: .
DNA: TGTGCCAGCAGTGAAGTGGGAAATTCACCCCTCCACTTT
CDR3: CASSEVGNSPLHF

length: 13
V: TRBV3-1
J: TRBJ1-4
size: many
D: .
DNA: TGTGCCAGCAGCCATCGGGGTGGTGAAAAACTGTTTTTT
CDR3: CASSHRGGEKLFF

length: 17
V: TRBV15
J: TRBJ2-2
size: many
D: TRBD2
DNA: TGTGCCACCAGCAGACCGGGACTAGCGGCCAACACCGGGGAGCTGTTTTTT
CDR3: CATSRPGLAANTGELFF

length: 15
V: TRBV11-2
J: TRBJ2-5
size: .
D: .
DNA: TGTGCCAGCAGCCTTAACCCCGGGACGCAAGAGACCCAGTACTTC
CDR3: CASSLNPGTQETQYF

length: 15
V: TRBV10-3
J: TRBJ1-6
size: many
D: TRBD1
DNA: TGTGCCATCAGTGGGATGACAGGGGGCGGTTCACCCCTCCACTTT
CDR3: CAISGMTGGGSPLHF

length: 12
V: TRBV6-2/TRBV6-3
J: TRBJ2-7
size: many
D: .
DNA: TGTGCCAGTAAATCCTACAGGTACGAGCAGTACTTC
CDR3: CASKSYRYEQYF

length: 12
V: TRBV10-3
J: TRBJ1-5
size: many
D: .
DNA: TGTGCCATCAGCCCCGGACAAGGGGCCCAGCATTTT
CDR3: CAISPGQGAQHF

length: 17
V: TRBV6-2/TRBV6-3
J: TRBJ1-6
size: many
D: TRBD1
DNA: TGTGCCAGCAGTGAATCAGGCCTAGGACAGGGGGCCGTACCCCTCCACTTT
CDR3: CASSESGLGQGAVPLHF

length: 17
V: TRBV4-2
J: TRBJ2-1
size: .
D: TRBD2
DNA: TGTGCCAGCAGCCAAGGGACTAGCGGGAGGGCCTACAATGAGCAGTTCTTC
CDR3: CASSQGTSGRAYNEQFF

length: 13
V: TRBV12-3/TRBV12-4
J: TRBJ1-4
size: many
D: .
DNA: TGTGCCAGCACCCGGGAACTTAATGAAAAACTGTTTTTT
CDR3: CASTRELNEKLFF

length: 17
V: TRBV20-1
J: TRBJ2-1
size: .
D: TRBD2
DNA: TGCAGTGCTAGAGAAGCCGATTTCGGGACTAGGGAAAATGAGCAGTTCTTC
CDR3: CSAREADFGTRENEQFF

length: 13
V: TRBV27
J: TRBJ2-7
size: .
D: .
DNA: TGTGCCAGTGCGCTGGAGGTCTCCTACGAGCAGTACTTC
CDR3: CASALEVSYEQYF

length: 12
V: TRBV10-2
J: TRBJ2-1
size: many
D: .
DNA: TGCGCCAGCGCGCGGGGAATAGATGAGCAGTTCTTC
CDR3: CASARGIDEQFF

length: 13
V: TRBV20-1
J: TRBJ2-7
size: many
D: TRBD2
DNA: TGCAGTGCCCGCGGGGGGTTTGGGTACGAGCAGTACTTC
CDR3: CSARGGFGYEQYF

length: 15
V: TRBV20-1
J: TRBJ2-1
size: many
D: TRBD2
DNA: TGCAGTGCTCCCCTAGGCGGGAGTCACGGCAATGAGCAGTTCTTC
CDR3: CSAPLGGSHGNEQFF

length: 15
V: TRBV10-1
J: TRBJ2-1
size: many
D: TRBD2
DNA: TGCGCCAGCAGTGAAACCGGGACTAGGTACAATGAGCAGTTCTTC
CDR3: CASSETGTRYNEQFF

length: 17
V: TRBV9
J: TRBJ2-2
size: few
D: TRBD1
DNA: TGTGCCAGCAGCCTATCGGGACAGGGTCGTTCGACCGGGGAGCTGTTTTTT
CDR3: CASSLSGQGRSTGELFF

length: 14
V: TRBV7-9
J: TRBJ1-1
size: once
D: .
DNA: TGTGCCAGCAGCTTAGGTGTCTTTAACACTGAAGCTTTCTTT
CDR3: CASSLGVFNTEAFF

length: 14
V: TRBV6-2/TRBV6-3
J: TRBJ1-1
size: many
D: TRBD1
DNA: TGTGCCACCAGGGGGAAGGGATTAACAACTGAAGCTTTCTTT
CDR3: CATRGKGLTTEAFF

length: 15
V: TRBV2
J: TRBJ2-5
size: many
D: TRBD2
DNA: TGTGCCAGCGGGGGACTAGCGGTGTACCAAGAGACCCAGTACTTC
CDR3: CASGGLAVYQETQYF

length: 13
V: TRBV6-5
J: TRBJ2-5
size: many
D: .
DNA: TGTGCCAGCAGTTCCACGGTCCAAGAGACCCAGTACTTC
CDR3: CASSSTVQETQYF

length: 15
V: TRBV11-3
J: TRBJ2-1
size: few
D: TRBD2
DNA: TGTGCCAGCAGCCCTGGGACTAGAGGTTCCAATGAGCAGTTCTTC
CDR3: CASSPGTRGSNEQFF

length: 12
V: TRBV7-2
J: TRBJ2-1
size: many
D: .
DNA: TGTGCCAGCAGCTTGGGCAACAATGAGCAGTTCTTC
CDR3: CASSLGNNEQFF

length: 13
V: TRBV7-9
J: TRBJ2-3
size: .
D: .
DNA: TGTGCCAGCAGCTCGGTGGGCACAGATACGCAGTATTTT
CDR3: CASSSVGTDTQYF

length: 14
V: TRBV7-6
J: TRBJ1-1
size: many
D: .
DNA: TGTGCCAGCAGCTTAGGACCTACGGGCACTGAAGCTTTCTTT
CDR3: CASSLGPTGTEAFF

length: 14
V: TRBV12-3/TRBV12-4
J: TRBJ2-7
size: .
D: .
DNA: TGTGCCAGCAGTTCGGCCGGGACGAAATACGAGCAGTACTTC
CDR3: CASSSAGTKYEQYF

length: 12
V: TRBV6-1
J: TRBJ1-2
size: many
D: .
DNA: TGTGCCAGCAGCACACGGGTAGATGGCTACACCTTC
CDR3: CASSTRVDGYTF

length: 16
V: TRBV5-4
J: TRBJ2-1
size: many
D: TRBD2
DNA: TGTGCCAGCAGCTTGGGGGCGGGAGTGGGGTACAATGAGCAGTTCTTC
CDR3: CASSLGAGVGYNEQFF

length: 13
V: TRBV24-1
J: TRBJ2-1
size: few
D: .
DNA: TGTGCCACCAGTGACCTTCTCGGGATTGAGCAGTTCTTC
CDR3: CATSDLLGIEQFF

length: 14
V: TRBV7-2
J: TRBJ2-3
size: many
D: .
DNA: TGTGCCAGCAGCTTAGCGCTTGGGGCAGATACGCAGTATTTT
CDR3: CASSLALGADTQYF

length: 14
V: TRBV20-1
J: TRBJ2-1
size: many
D: .
DNA: TGCAGTGCACCGGGCGGGGGAAGGGGGAATGAGCAGTTCTTC
CDR3: CSAPGGGRGNEQFF

length: 13
V: TRBV28
J: TRBJ1-2
size: .
D: .
DNA: TGTGCCAGCAGTCCCCGGACTAACTATGGCTACACCTTC
CDR3: CASSPRTNYGYTF

length: 16
V: TRBV7-8
J: TRBJ2-3
size: .
D: .
DNA: TGTGCCAGCAGCGCCCATACACCGACTGGCACAGATACGCAGTATTTT
CDR3: CASSAHTPTGTDTQYF

length: 14
V: TRBV6-1
J: TRBJ2-1
size: .
D: .
DNA: TGTGCCAGCAGCCACTTCCCGGGGGGCGATGAGCAGTTCTTC
CDR3: CASSHFPGGDEQFF

length: 13
V: TRBV6-4
J: TRBJ1-6
size: many
D: .
DNA: TGTGCCAGCAGTGGACAAACCAATTCACCCCTCCACTTT
CDR3: CASSGQTNSPLHF

length: 16
V: TRBV10-3
J: TRBJ2-3
size: many
D: TRBD1
DNA: TGTGCCATCAGTTCCGGACAGGGGGTTAGCACAGATACGCAGTATTTT
CDR3: CAISSGQGVSTDTQYF

length: 15
V: TRBV4-3
J: TRBJ2-5
size: many
D: .
DNA: TGCGCCAGCAGCCGCGAGCGCGGGCGGCCAGAGACCCAGTACTTC
CDR3: CASSRERGRPETQYF

length: 18
V: TRBV19
J: TRBJ2-1
size: few
D: TRBD2
DNA: TGTGCCAGTCAAAGGACTAGCGGGTCTCACCCCTCCGGCAATGAGCAGTTCTTC
CDR3: CASQRTSGSHPSGNEQFF

length: 16
V: TRBV20-1
J: TRBJ2-1
size: many
D: TRBD2
DNA: TGCAGTGCCCCAGAACTAGCGGCTAGCTCCTACAATGAGCAGTTCTTC
CDR3: CSAPELAASSYNEQFF

length: 17
V: TRBV6-5
J: TRBJ1-1
size: many
D: .
DNA: TGTGCCAGCAGTTACCCGCTTAAAGGGTCCATGAACACTGAAGCTTTCTTT
CDR3: CASSYPLKGSMNTEAFF

length: 15
V: TRBV7-2
J: TRBJ2-5
size: many
D: TRBD1
DNA: TGTGCCAGCAGCTCACAGGGGGCTCTTCAAGAGACCCAGTACTTC
CDR3: CASSSQGALQETQYF

length: 14
V: TRBV27
J: TRBJ2-1
size: many
D: .
DNA: TGTGCCAGCAGTTTATTTGGGTTGAACAATGAGCAGTTCTTC
CDR3: CASSLFGLNNEQFF

length: 14
V: TRBV5-1
J: TRBJ2-7
size: many
D: .
DNA: TGCGCCAGCAGCTTGGTCCGGGGGCCCTACGAGCAGTACTTC
CDR3: CASSLVRGPYEQYF

length: 13
V: TRBV2
J: TRBJ1-1
size: many
D: .
DNA: TGTGCCAGCAGTGCCGGGGGCTATACTGAAGCTTTCTTT
CDR3: CASSAGGYTEAFF

length: 17
V: TRBV6-2/TRBV6-3
J: TRBJ2-7
size: .
D: TRBD2
DNA: TGTGCCAGCAGTTACCGGCTAGCGGGAGGCCTCTCCTACGAGCAGTACTTC
CDR3: CASSYRLAGGLSYEQYF

length: 16
V: TRBV2
J: TRBJ2-2
size: many
D: TRBD2
DNA: TGTGCCAGCAGTGAACCGGGACTAGCCCTAACCGGGGAGCTGTTTTTT
CDR3: CASSEPGLALTGELFF

length: 15
V: TRBV12-3/TRBV12-4
J: TRBJ2-2
size: many
D: TRBD1
DNA: TGTGCCAGCAGTCCACAGACAGGGGGCTGGGGGGAGCTGTTTTTT
CDR3: CASSPQTGGWGELFF